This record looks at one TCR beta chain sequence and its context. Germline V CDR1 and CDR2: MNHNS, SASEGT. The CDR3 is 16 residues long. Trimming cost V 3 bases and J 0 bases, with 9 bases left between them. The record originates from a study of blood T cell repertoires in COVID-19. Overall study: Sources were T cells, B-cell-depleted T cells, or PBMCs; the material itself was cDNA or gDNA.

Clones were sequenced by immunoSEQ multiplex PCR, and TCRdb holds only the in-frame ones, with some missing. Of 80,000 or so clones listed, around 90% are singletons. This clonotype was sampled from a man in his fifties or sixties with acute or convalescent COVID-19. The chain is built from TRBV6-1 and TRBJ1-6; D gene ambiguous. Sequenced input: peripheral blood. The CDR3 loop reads CASSEDFFSYNSPLHF. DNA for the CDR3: TGTGCCAGCAGTGAGGACTTCTTCTCCTATAATTCACCCCTCCACTTT.